This T cell receptor (beta chain) was sequenced in a study of blood T cell repertoires in COVID-19 (dated by TCRdb to the early 2020s). For the study in its entirety: Samples from collaborators originated in the United States, Italy and Spain and spanned both the acute and convalescent phases of COVID-19. The samples were drawn from the first 160 participants of the ongoing ImmuneRACE study and from under 1,500 subjects provided by 6 global collaborators. HLA class I and class II types, where available, came from metadata supplied by the sample provider rather than from assay-based typing. The dataset comprised deeply sampled blood TCRbeta repertoires from subjects exposed to, actively infected with, or recovered from COVID-19. The material from the prospective study consisted of cDNA or gDNA derived from T cells, B-cell-depleted T cells, or PBMCs. The repertoires were released in a freely available public database meant as a resource for research on the immune response to SARS-CoV-2. The sample metadata nearly always contained a de-identified subject ID, COVID-19 status, age in years and sex.

TCRbeta CDR3 regions were amplified from genomic DNA using the immunoSEQ Assay, a bias-controlled multiplex PCR. In the original analysis: The number of nucleated cells in each sample was estimated from the amplification of reference gene primers within the assay. Sequence reads were collapsed and filtered to measure the absolute abundance of every unique TCRbeta CDR3 rearrangement. For each sample, productive Simpson clonality was calculated as the square root of Simpson's diversity index across productive rearrangements. The table comes from immuneACCESS by way of TCRdb, which keeps in-frame sequences with V and J called. Part of the clones is missing from these tables; in studies checked, under half for an unresolved V gene and the rest for unknown reasons. V, J and clone size reflect that table, while D and trimming were determined from the DNA. This sample comprises 200,000 to 250,000 clones, 65% to 90% of them detected only once. 3.5% to 5.5% of the sample belongs to the ten largest clones.

Germline trimming: 7 bases from V, 8 bases from J; junction bases outside gene matches: 5. The CDR3 goes from the cysteine to the phenylalanine over 13 residues. CDR3 DNA only is kept here, 39 bases in frame from base 1. The germline V gene encodes CDR1 MNHEY and CDR2 SVGAGI. Results and caveats for the whole study, not just this receptor: The amount of clinical and demographic metadata varied by source and participant and was provided uncurated.

This clone was seen a few times. Its cognate antigen has yet to be identified. No base quality information exists; no much larger clone differs at one position. Enrolling through a virtual design, the prospective study's participants ranged in age from roughly 18 to 100 years and lived across some 23 United States geographic areas. In the prospective study, cohorts were assigned on the basis of participant-reported clinical history obtained from a screening survey and a study questionnaire. A participant counted as exposed if, within 2 weeks of entering the study, that participant had been in contact with someone who had a PCR-confirmed or clinician-diagnosed COVID-19 case. In the prospective study, whole blood, serum and a nasopharyngeal or oropharyngeal swab were collected from each participant by mobile phlebotomists. Additional blood draws and questionnaires over an approximately two-month period could optionally be provided by prospective study participants. Prospective study blood samples were shipped either frozen or at room temperature before DNA extraction.

The receptor was derived from a woman aged 25 to 45 who had been exposed to COVID-19. The chain is assembled from TRBV6-5 and TRBJ1-6; 7 nucleotides in the junction match TRBD1. Sequenced material: PBMCs or T cells enriched from blood (not recorded which). The CDR3 protein is CASTGQAHSPLHF. In nucleotide form, the sequence is TGTGCCAGCACCGGACAGGCTCATTCACCCCTCCACTTT.